This TCR beta chain was sequenced in a study of patients and donors after allogeneic stem cell transplantation. In TCRdb, the RT-PCR reads were re-called with MiXCR into one record per CDR3 protein. The sample yields approximately 210,000 distinct CDR3 sequences, 35% to 50% seen once. This clonotype was seen only a few times. Germline lookup yields CDR1 SGHTA and CDR2 FQGNSA. The CDR3 spans 13 residues. Trimming took off 3 bases at V and 1 base at J, with 6 bases between the two ends. Input material: blood, either unsorted or a sorted T cell fraction (not recorded which). The receptor was derived from a human donor who was either an allogeneic HSCT recipient or a stem cell or donor lymphocyte infusion donor (not recorded which). It is not recorded whose cells these are; they may come from a transplant donor. J is TRBJ1-1 and V is TRBV7-2; D not certain. CDR3 protein: CASSFSGNTEAFF. The CDR3 nucleotides read TGTGCCAGCAGCTTCTCCGGGAACACTGAAGCTTTCTTT.